The 26 T cell receptor beta chains below were found in one sample sequenced in a study of T cell responses to AZD1222 COVID-19 vaccine. Profiled with immunoSEQ multiplex PCR; TCRdb holds only in-frame clones, not every one. The sample yields around 53,000 clones, more than 80% seen once. The sample consisted of peripheral blood, taken on day 0 of MenACWY control vaccination. The receptors come from an adult in good health.

The CDR3 nucleotides read TGTGCCAGCAGCGCCTCGGGACTAGCGGATTACGAGCAGTACTTC. Protein sequence: CASSASGLADYEQYF. The chain combines TRBV5-6 with TRBJ2-7; 11 bases fit TRBD2. This CDR3 spans 15 amino acids. V lost 4 bases and J lost 4; bases outside the gene matches: 7. Germline V gives CDR1 SGHDT, CDR2 YYEEEE.

The chain combines TRBV6-6 with TRBJ1-1, with D perhaps matching TRBD1 (6 bases). Trimming cost V 6 bases and J 5 bases, with 16 bases left between them. Germline V CDR1 and CDR2: MNHNY, SVGAGI (reference sequence). The CDR3 runs to 14 residues. CDR3 sequence (DNA): TGTGCCAGCAGACTACAGGGACGGGAGACTGAAGCTTTCTTT. Its translation: CASRLQGRETEAFF.

CDR3 bases: TGTGCCAGCAGCGTAGGTCAGAGCTCTGGAAACACCATATATTTT. It is translated as CASSVGQSSGNTIYF. The chain couples TRBV9 to TRBJ1-3, with D hard to call. Per the germline V gene, CDR1 is SGDLS and CDR2 is YYNGEE. This CDR3 spans 15 amino acids. Trimming stripped 0 bases from V and 0 bases from J, with 7 bases between. The variable domain in full, with the rest retrieved from reference TRBV9 and TRBJ1-3, is DSGVTQTPKHLITATGQRVTLRCSPRSGDLSVYWYQQSLDQGLQFLIQYYNGEERAKGNILERFSAQQFPDLHSELNLSSLELGDSALYFCASSVGQSSGNTIYFGEGSWLTVV.

This chain's CDR3 is CASSQDSGAETQYF. The CDR3 bases are TGTGCCAGCAGTCAAGACTCGGGAGCGGAGACCCAGTACTTC. V and J are TRBV7-2 and TRBJ2-5; tentatively, D is TRBD2 (6 bases). Germline V gene lookup returns CDR1 SGHTA and CDR2 FQGNSA. V lost 6 bases and J lost 5, with 16 bases in between. This CDR3 spans 14 amino acids.

The gene calls are TRBV30 and TRBJ1-5, with D unresolved. This CDR3 is 14 amino acids long. The V end was cut by 2 bases, the J end by 2 bases, with 10 bases between. Germline V gene lookup returns CDR1 GTSNPN and CDR2 SVGIG (reference sequence). The CDR3 spells CAWSQDGRNQPQHF. For the CDR3, the DNA is TGTGCCTGGAGTCAGGACGGCCGCAATCAGCCCCAGCATTTT.

This chain uses TRBV6-1 with TRBJ2-1; 8 nucleotides line up with TRBD1. Trimming at V came to 3 bases and at J to 3 bases, leaving 1 base not matched to a gene. The CDR3 loop spans 14 amino acids. The germline V gene encodes CDR1 MNHNS and CDR2 SASEGT. The CDR3 sequence is CASSETGVYNEQFF. DNA for the CDR3: TGTGCCAGCAGTGAGACAGGGGTCTACAATGAGCAGTTCTTC.

V and J are TRBV5-6 and TRBJ2-7, with TRBD1 identical over 7 bases. Per the germline V gene, CDR1 is SGHDT and CDR2 is YYEEEE. This CDR3 is built from 14 residues. The junction had 12 bases not matched to a gene; V was cut back by 4 bases and J by 8 bases. The CDR3 nucleotides read TGTGCCAGCAGCCCACAGGGGAATTACGATAAGCAGTACTTC. Translating it yields CASSPQGNYDKQYF.

The sample holds one count of this clone. J is TRBJ2-1 and V is TRBV5-6, with a tentative D call TRBD2 (5 bases). Germline V CDR1 and CDR2: SGHDT, YYEEEE. V lost 4 bases, J lost 0 bases, and 20 bases lay in between. This CDR3 spans 18 amino acids. DNA for the CDR3: TGTGCCAGCAGCCTCATTGATTTGAGGGCTAGCTCCTACAATGAGCAGTTCTTC. Encoded protein: CASSLIDLRASSYNEQFF.

The chain employs TRBV6-4 and TRBJ2-2; D is uncertain. CDR3 length equals 13 residues. Deletions cut 0 bases from V and 5 bases from J, with 4 bases between. CDR1 is MRHNA and CDR2 is SNTAGT in the germline V gene. DNA of the CDR3: TGTGCCAGCAGTGACTCTGAGACCGGGGAGCTGTTTTTT. Protein: CASSDSETGELFF.

The gene calls are TRBV7-9 and TRBJ2-1; 10 nucleotides line up with TRBD1. The CDR3 covers 15 residues. V lost 5 bases, J lost 5 bases, and 6 bases stayed unmatched. In germline, CDR1 is SEHNR, CDR2 FQNEAQ (reference sequence). CDR3 DNA sequence: TGTGCCAGCAGCACCTGGACAGGGGGGGACAATGAGCAGTTCTTC. Translating gives CASSTWTGGDNEQFF.

The CDR3 nucleotides read TGTGCCAGCAGCTTGTCGGGTGAGCAGTTCTTC. Its protein product is CASSLSGEQFF. The chain is built from TRBV5-4 and TRBJ2-1; D gene unclear. V lost 1 base and J 9 bases, leaving 5 bases between the germline ends. The CDR3 consists of 11 residues. CDR1 is SGHNT, CDR2 YYREEE, per germline (reference sequence).

A few counts support this clone. This sequence joins TRBV9 and TRBJ1-2; unclear D gene. Germline lookup yields CDR1 SGDLS and CDR2 YYNGEE. The CDR3 spans 14 residues. V lost 0 bases and J 1 base, leaving 7 bases between the germline ends. CDR3 in amino acids: CASSVDGFNYGYTF. DNA of the CDR3: TGTGCCAGCAGCGTAGATGGATTTAACTATGGCTACACCTTC.

This chain connects TRBV19 to TRBJ2-2; 9 nucleotides align to TRBD1. Trimming removed 6 bases from V and 6 bases from J; junction bases left unmatched: 8. The germline V gene has CDR1 LNHDA and CDR2 SQIVND (reference sequence). The CDR3 contains 15 residues. For the CDR3, the DNA is TGTGCCAGTAGCCCTTTCACAGGGGGCTCCGGGGAGCTGTTTTTT. Translated, it gives CASSPFTGGSGELFF.

CDR3 sequence reads: CASSYLNTEAFF. The CDR3, as DNA: TGTGCCAGTAGTTACCTGAACACTGAAGCTTTCTTT. V and J are TRBV19 and TRBJ1-1, with D unclear. This CDR3 is 12 amino acids long. The germline V gene encodes CDR1 LNHDA and CDR2 SQIVND (reference sequence). Trimming stripped 5 bases from V and 0 bases from J, with 4 bases between.

The chain uses TRBV5-1 and TRBJ2-1; 7 nucleotides align to TRBD1. The V gene's germline CDR1 is SGHRS and CDR2 YFSETQ. The CDR3 is 16 amino acids. Losses at the gene ends were 5 bases for V and 3 bases for J; bases not matched to a gene: 11. The CDR3 DNA reads as TGCGCCAGCAGAGGGACAGTCCTAGGGGGCTACAATGAGCAGTTCTTC. Its protein product is CASRGTVLGGYNEQFF.

This sequence joins TRBV19 and TRBJ1-3; D may be TRBD1 (6 bases). V was trimmed by 7 bases and J by 0 bases, leaving 16 bases between them. CDR1 is LNHDA, CDR2 SQIVND, per germline (reference sequence). The CDR3 totals 16 residues. CDR3 coding DNA: TGTGCCAGTACCTCACAGGGTGGCTCCTCTGGAAACACCATATATTTT. As protein: CASTSQGGSSGNTIYF.

This rearrangement joins TRBV28 to TRBJ1-4; no firm D call. The CDR3 contains 11 residues. V gave up 9 bases and J gave up 5 bases, with 7 bases separating them. CDR1 MDHEN and CDR2 SYDVKM come from the germline V gene. Written as DNA, the CDR3 is TGTGCCAGTTACCGAAATGAAAAACTGTTTTTT. Translating gives CASYRNEKLFF.

For the CDR3, the DNA is TGTGCCAGCAGCTTAGAGGGAAAACTGTTTTTT. This sequence encodes CASSLEGKLFF. The genes are TRBV7-8 and TRBJ1-4; no firm D call. Per the germline V gene, CDR1 is SGHVS and CDR2 is FQNEAQ. V was trimmed by 1 base and J by 10 bases, leaving 4 bases between them. The CDR3 totals 11 residues.

The genes are TRBV18 and TRBJ1-1, with TRBD1 matching over 7 bases. Germline V gene data show CDR1 as KGHSH and CDR2 as LQKENI. Trimming took 6 bases from V and 1 from J; bases not matched to a gene: 5. The CDR3 runs to 14 residues. The CDR3 protein is CASSQQGKNTEAFF. CDR3 DNA sequence: TGTGCCAGCTCGCAACAGGGGAAGAACACTGAAGCTTTCTTT.

The V call is TRBV5-4, the J call TRBJ1-3; tentatively, D is TRBD1 (5 bases). The CDR3 is made up of 16 amino acids. Between the trimmed V and J ends, which lost 4 bases and 0 bases, there was a span of 14 bases. Germline V gene data show CDR1 as SGHNT and CDR2 as YYREEE (reference sequence). The CDR3 nucleotides read TGTGCCAGCAGCCTAGGGACGGCGAGCTCTGGAAACACCATATATTTT. As protein: CASSLGTASSGNTIYF.

The chain has TRBV24-1 and TRBJ2-2; the match to TRBD2 covers 7 bases. Trimming cost V 4 bases and J 6 bases; bases outside gene matches: 4. Germline loops: CDR1 KGHDR, CDR2 SFDVKD. CDR3 size: 14 residues. CDR3 sequence reads: CATSDGGSPGELFF. CDR3 nucleotides: TGTGCCACCAGTGACGGCGGGAGCCCCGGGGAGCTGTTTTTT.

This clone was seen just once. The chain recombines TRBV18 with TRBJ1-1, with a possible D match to TRBD1 (6 bases). This CDR3 is built from 17 residues. Germline V gene data show CDR1 as KGHSH and CDR2 as LQKENI. V lost 5 bases, J lost 0 bases, and 19 bases lay in between. The CDR3 nucleotides read TGTGCCAGCTCATCCCTTGAACTCGACAGGTTGAACACTGAAGCTTTCTTT. Its protein product is CASSSLELDRLNTEAFF.

The rearrangement joins TRBV29-1 to TRBJ1-2; D not resolved. The germline V and J ends were trimmed by 2 bases and 0 bases, with 10 bases remaining between them. The germline CDR1 and CDR2 sequences are SQVTM and ANQGSEA. CDR3 length: 14 amino acids. The CDR3 DNA follows: TGCAGCGTTGAAAGGGCGGGGACTAACTATGGCTACACCTTC. This encodes CSVERAGTNYGYTF.

The chain uses TRBV4-3 and TRBJ2-3; D uncertain. CDR3 length: 14 residues. The V end lost 1 base, the J end lost 6 bases, and 11 bases lay between the germline ends. Looked up from germline, CDR1 is LGHNA and CDR2 is YSLEER. Here the CDR3 reads CASSQALLRDTQYF. CDR3 bases: TGCGCCAGCAGCCAAGCCCTCCTTCGGGATACGCAGTATTTT.

J is TRBJ1-2 and V is TRBV28, with 9 nucleotides matching TRBD1. The CDR3 loop spans 13 amino acids. Germline assignment: CDR1 MDHEN and CDR2 SYDVKM. Trimming removed 6 bases from V and 2 bases from J; junction bases left unmatched: 1. Here the CDR3 reads CASRTGGNYGYTF. The CDR3 DNA is TGTGCCAGCAGGACAGGGGGGAACTATGGCTACACCTTC.

V and J are TRBV27 and TRBJ2-1; 7 nucleotides align to TRBD2. V was clipped by 10 bases and J by 0 bases; unmatched bases: 12. Germline loops: CDR1 MNHEY, CDR2 SMNVEV (reference sequence). The CDR3 has 16 residues. The CDR3, as DNA: TGTGCCACATCCCCAACTCCGGGAGGCTCCTACAATGAGCAGTTCTTC. Translating it yields CATSPTPGGSYNEQFF.